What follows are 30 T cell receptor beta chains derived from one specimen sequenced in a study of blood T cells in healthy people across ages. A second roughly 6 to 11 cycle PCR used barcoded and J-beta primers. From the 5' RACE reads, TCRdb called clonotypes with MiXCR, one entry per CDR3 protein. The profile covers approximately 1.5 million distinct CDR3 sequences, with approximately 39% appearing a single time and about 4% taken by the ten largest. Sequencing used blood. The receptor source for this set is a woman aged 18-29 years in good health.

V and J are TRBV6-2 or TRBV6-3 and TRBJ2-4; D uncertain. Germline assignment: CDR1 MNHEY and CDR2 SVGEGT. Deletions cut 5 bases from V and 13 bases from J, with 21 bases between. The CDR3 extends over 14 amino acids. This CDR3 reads CASSSSPFSGEQYF. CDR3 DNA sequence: TGTGCCAGCAGTAGCAGCCCCTTTTCTGGAGAGCAGTACTTC.

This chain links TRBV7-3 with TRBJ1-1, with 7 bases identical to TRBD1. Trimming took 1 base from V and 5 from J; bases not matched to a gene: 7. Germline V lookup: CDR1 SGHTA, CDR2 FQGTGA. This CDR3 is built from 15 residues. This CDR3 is CASSLNTGVVTEAFF. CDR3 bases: TGTGCCAGCAGCTTAAATACAGGGGTTGTGACTGAAGCTTTCTTT.

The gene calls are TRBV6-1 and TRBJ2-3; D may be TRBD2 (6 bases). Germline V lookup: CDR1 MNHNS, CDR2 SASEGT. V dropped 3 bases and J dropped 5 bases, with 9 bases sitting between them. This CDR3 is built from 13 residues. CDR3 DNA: TGTGCCAGCAGTGAGCGGGGTATAGATACGCAGTATTTT. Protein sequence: CASSERGIDTQYF.

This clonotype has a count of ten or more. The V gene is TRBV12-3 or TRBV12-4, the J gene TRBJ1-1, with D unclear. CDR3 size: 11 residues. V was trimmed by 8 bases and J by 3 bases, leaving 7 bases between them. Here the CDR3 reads CASGHYTEAFF. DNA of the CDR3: TGTGCCAGCGGGCACTACACTGAAGCTTTCTTT.

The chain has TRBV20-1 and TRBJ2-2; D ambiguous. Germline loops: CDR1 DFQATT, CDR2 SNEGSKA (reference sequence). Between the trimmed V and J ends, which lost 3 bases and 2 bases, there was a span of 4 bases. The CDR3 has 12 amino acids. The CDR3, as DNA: TGCAGTGCTAGCAAAAACACCGGGGAGCTGTTTTTT. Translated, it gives CSASKNTGELFF.

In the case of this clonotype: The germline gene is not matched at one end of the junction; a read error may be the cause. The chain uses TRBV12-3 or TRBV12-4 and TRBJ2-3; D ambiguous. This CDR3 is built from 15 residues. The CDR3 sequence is CASSLRAGRTDAQYF. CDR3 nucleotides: TGTGCCAGCAGTTTAAGGGCTGGAAGAACAGATGCGCAGTATTTT.

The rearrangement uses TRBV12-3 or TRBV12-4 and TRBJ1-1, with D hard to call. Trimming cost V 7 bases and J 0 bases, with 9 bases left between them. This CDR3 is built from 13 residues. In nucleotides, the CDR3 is TGTGCCAGCATTACGGACCTGAACACTGAAGCTTTCTTT. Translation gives CASITDLNTEAFF.

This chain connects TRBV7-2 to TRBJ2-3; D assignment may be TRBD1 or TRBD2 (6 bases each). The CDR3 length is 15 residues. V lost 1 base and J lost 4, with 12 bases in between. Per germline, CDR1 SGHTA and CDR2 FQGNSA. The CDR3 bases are TGTGCCAGCAGCTTAGGGGGGGCGGTCTCAGATACGCAGTATTTT. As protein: CASSLGGAVSDTQYF.

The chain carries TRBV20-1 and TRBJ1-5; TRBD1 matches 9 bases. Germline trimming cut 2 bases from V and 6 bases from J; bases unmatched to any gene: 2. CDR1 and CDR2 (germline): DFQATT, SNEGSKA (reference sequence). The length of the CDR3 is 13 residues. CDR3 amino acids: CSARRTGAQPQHF. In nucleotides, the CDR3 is TGCAGTGCTAGACGGACAGGGGCTCAGCCCCAGCATTTT.

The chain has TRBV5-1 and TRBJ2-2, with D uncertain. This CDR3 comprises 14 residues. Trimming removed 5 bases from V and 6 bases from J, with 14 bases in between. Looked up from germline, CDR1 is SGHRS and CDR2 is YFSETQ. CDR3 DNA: TGCGCCAGCAGGCCGGTTCTTAGTTCCGGGGAGCTGTTTTTT. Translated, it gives CASRPVLSSGELFF.

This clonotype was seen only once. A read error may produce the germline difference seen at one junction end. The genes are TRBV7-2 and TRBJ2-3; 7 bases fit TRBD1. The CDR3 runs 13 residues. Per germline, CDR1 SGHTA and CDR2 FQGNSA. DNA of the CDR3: TGTGCCAGCAGCGTAGCTAGACAGGGCCCGCAGTATTTT. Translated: CASSVARQGPQYF.

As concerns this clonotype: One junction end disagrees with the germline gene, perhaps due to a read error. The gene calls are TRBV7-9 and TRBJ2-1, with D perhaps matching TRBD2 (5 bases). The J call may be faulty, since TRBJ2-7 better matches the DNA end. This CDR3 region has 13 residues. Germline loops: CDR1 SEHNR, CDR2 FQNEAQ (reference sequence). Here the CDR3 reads CASSLARYNEQYF. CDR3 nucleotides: TGTGCCAGCAGTTTAGCGCGCTACAATGAGCAGTACTTC.

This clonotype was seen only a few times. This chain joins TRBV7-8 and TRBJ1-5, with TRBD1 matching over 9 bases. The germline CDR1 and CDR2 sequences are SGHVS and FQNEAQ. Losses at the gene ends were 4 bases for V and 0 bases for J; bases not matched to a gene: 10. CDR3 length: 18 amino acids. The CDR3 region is CASSSGTGNLYSNQPQHF. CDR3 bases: TGTGCCAGCAGCTCCGGGACAGGGAACCTATATAGCAATCAGCCCCAGCATTTT. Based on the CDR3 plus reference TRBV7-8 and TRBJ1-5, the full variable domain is GAGVSQSPRYKVAKRGQDVALRCDPISGHVSLFWYQQALGQGPEFLTYFQNEAQLDKSGLPSDRFFAERPEGSVSTLKIQRTQQEDSAVYLCASSSGTGNLYSNQPQHFGDGTRLSIL.

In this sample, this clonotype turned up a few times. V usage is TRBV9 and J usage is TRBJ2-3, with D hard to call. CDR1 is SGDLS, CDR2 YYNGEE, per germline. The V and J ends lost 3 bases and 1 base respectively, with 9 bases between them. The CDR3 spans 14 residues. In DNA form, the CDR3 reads TGTGCCAGCAGCGCCCCGATAGGCACAGATACGCAGTATTTT. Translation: CASSAPIGTDTQYF.

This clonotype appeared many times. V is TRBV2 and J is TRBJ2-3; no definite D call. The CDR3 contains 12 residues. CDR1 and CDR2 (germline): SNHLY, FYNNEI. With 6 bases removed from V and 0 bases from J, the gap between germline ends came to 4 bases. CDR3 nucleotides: TGTGCCAGCAGCGGGAGCACAGATACGCAGTATTTT. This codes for CASSGSTDTQYF.

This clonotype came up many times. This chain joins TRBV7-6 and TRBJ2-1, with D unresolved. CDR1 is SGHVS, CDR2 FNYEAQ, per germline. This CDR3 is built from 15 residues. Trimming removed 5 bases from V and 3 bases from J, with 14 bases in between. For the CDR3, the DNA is TGTGCCAGCAGCCTATTTGGGCACAGCTACAATGAGCAGTTCTTC. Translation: CASSLFGHSYNEQFF.

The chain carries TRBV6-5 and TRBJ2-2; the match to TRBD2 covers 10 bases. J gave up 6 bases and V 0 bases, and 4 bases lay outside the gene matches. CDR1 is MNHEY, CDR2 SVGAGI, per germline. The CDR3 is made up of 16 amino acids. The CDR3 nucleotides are TGTGCCAGCAGTTACTCCTGGCTAGCGGGGGCCGGGGAGCTGTTTTTT. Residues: CASSYSWLAGAGELFF.

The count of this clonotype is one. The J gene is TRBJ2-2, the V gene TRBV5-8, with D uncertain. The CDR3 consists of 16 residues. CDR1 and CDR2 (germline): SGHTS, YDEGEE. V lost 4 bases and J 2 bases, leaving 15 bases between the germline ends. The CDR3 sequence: CASSRIPTINTGELFF. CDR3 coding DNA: TGTGCCAGCAGCCGTATTCCGACAATCAACACCGGGGAGCTGTTTTTT.

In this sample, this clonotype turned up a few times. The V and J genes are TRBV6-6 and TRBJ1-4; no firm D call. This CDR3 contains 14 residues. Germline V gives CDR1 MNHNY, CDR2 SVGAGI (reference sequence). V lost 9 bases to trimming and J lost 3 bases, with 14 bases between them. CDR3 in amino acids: CASSPGRPNEKLFF. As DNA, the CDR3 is TGTGCCAGTTCTCCTGGACGGCCTAATGAAAAACTGTTTTTT.

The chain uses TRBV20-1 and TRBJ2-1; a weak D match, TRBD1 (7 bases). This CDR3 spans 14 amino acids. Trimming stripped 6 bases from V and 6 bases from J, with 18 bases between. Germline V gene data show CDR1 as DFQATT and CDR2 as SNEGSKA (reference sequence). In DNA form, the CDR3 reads TGCAGTGCCTCCCTCGGGGGACAGTCCAATGAGCAGTTCTTC. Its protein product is CSASLGGQSNEQFF.

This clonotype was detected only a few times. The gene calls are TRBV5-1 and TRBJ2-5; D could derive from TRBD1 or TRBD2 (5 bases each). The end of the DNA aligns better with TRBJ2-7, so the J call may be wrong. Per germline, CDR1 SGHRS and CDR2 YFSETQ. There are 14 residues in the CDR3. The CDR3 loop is CASSLIAGADEQYF. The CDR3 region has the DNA TGCGCCAGCAGCCTTATCGCCGGGGCTGACGAGCAGTACTTC.

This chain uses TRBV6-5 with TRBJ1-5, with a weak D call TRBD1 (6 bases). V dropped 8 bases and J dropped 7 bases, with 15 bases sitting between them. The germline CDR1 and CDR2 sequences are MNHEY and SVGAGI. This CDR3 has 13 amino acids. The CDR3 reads CASRPGTYQPQHF. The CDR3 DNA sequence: TGTGCCAGCCGACCGGGGACATACCAGCCCCAGCATTTT.

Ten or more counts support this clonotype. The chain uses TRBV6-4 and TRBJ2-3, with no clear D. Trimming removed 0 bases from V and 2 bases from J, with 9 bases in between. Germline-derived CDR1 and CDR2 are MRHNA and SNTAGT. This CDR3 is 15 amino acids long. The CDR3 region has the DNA TGTGCCAGCAGTGACTCGGTCGGAACCACAGATACGCAGTATTTT. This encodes CASSDSVGTTDTQYF.

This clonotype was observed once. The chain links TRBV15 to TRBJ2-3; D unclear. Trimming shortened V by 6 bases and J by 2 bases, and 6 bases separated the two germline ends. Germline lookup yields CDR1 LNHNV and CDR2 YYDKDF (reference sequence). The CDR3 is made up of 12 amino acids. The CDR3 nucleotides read TGTGCCACCAGACTAAACACAGATACGCAGTATTTT. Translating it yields CATRLNTDTQYF.

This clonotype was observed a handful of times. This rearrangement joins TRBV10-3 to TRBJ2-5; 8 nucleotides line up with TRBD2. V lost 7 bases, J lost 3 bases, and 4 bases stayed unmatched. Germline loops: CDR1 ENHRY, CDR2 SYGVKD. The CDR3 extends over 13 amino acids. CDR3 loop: CAIKPRGEETQYF. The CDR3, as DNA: TGTGCCATCAAACCGCGGGGGGAAGAGACCCAGTACTTC.

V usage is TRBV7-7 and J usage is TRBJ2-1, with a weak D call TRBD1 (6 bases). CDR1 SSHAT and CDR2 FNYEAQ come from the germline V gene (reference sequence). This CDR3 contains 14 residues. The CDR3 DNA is TGTGCTGGCAGCGAAGGGGACAACTACAATGAGCAGTTCTTC. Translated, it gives CAGSEGDNYNEQFF.

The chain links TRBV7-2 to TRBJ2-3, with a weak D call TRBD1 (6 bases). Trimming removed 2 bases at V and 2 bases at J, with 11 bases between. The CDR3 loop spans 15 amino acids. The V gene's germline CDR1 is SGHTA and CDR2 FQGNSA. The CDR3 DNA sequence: TGTGCCAGCAGCTTAAATTACAGGGTCACAGATACGCAGTATTTT. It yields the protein CASSLNYRVTDTQYF.

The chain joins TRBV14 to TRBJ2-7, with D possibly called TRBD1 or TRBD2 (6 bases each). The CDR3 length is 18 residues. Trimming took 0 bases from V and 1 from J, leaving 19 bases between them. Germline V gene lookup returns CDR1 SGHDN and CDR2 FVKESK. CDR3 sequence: CASSQDLSWGAKSYEQYF. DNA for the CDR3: TGTGCCAGCAGCCAAGATTTGAGTTGGGGGGCAAAGTCCTACGAGCAGTACTTC.

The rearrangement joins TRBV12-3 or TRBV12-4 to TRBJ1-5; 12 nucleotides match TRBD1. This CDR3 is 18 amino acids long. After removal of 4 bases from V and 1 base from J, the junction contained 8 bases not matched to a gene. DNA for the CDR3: TGTGCCAGCAGTTCAGGGACAGGGGGCTTTCGGAGCAATCAGCCCCAGCATTTT. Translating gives CASSSGTGGFRSNQPQHF.

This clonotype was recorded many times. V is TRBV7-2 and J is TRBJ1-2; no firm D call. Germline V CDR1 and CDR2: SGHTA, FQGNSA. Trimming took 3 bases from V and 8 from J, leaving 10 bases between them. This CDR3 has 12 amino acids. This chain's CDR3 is CASSLMGNGYTF. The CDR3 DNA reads TGTGCCAGCAGCTTGATGGGCAACGGCTACACCTTC.